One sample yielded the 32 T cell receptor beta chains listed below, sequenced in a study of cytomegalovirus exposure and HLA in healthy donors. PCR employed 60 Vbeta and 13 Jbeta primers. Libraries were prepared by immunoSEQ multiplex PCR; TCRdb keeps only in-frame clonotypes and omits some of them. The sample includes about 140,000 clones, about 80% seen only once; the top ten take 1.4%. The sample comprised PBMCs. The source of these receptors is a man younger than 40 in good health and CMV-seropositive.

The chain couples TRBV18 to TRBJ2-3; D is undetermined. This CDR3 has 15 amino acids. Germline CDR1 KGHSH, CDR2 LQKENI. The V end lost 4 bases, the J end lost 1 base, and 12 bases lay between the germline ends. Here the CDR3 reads CASSRSGQGTDTQYF. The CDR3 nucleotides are TGTGCCAGCTCACGAAGTGGGCAGGGCACAGATACGCAGTATTTT.

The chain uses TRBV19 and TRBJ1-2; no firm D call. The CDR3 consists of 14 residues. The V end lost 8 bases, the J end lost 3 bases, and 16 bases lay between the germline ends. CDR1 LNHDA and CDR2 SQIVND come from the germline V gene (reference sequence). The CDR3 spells CASSSIMRDYGYTF. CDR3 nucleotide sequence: TGTGCCAGTTCAAGTATCATGAGGGACTATGGCTACACCTTC.

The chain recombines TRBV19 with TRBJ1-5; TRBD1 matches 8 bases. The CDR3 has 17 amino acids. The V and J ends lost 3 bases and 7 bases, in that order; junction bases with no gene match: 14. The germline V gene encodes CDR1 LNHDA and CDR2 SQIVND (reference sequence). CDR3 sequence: CASSMDLVQGARQPQHF. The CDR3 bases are TGTGCCAGTAGTATGGACTTGGTGCAGGGGGCGCGGCAGCCCCAGCATTTT.

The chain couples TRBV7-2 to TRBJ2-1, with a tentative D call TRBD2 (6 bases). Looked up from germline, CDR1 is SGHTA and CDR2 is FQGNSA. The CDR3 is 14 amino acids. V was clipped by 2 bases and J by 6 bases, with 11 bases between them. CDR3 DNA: TGTGCCAGCAGCTTACAGGGTAGCGGCAATGAGCAGTTCTTC. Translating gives CASSLQGSGNEQFF.

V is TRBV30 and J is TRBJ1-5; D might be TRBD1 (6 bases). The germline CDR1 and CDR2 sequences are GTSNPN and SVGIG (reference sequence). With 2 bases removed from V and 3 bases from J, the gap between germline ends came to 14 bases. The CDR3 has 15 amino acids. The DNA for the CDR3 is TGTGCCTGGAGTACGGCCGGGACAAACAATCAGCCCCAGCATTTT. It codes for CAWSTAGTNNQPQHF.

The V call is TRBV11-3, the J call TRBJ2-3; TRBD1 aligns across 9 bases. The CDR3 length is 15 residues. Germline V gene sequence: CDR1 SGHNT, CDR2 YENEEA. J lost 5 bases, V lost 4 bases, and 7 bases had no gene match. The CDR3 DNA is TGTGCCAGCAGCTCTACCGGGACAGGGTTAGATACGCAGTATTTT. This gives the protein CASSSTGTGLDTQYF.

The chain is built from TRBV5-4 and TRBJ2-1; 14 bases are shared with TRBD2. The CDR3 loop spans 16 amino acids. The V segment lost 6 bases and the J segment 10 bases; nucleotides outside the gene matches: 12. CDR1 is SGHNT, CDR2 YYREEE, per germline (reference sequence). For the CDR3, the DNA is TGTGCCAGCAACTTAGGGACTAGCGGGGGCCCTCGGGAGCAGTTCTTC. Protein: CASNLGTSGGPREQFF. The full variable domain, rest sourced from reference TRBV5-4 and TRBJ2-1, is ETGVTQSPTHLIKTRGQQVTLRCSSQSGHNTVSWYQQALGQGPQFIFQYYREEENGRGNFPPRFSGLQFPNYSSELNVNALELDDSALYLCASNLGTSGGPREQFFGPGTRLTVL.

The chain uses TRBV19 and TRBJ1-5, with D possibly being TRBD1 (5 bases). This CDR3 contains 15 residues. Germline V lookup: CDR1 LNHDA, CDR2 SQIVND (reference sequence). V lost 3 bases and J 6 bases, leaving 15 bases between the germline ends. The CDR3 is CASSIREGFVQPQHF. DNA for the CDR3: TGTGCCAGTAGTATTCGGGAGGGGTTTGTTCAGCCCCAGCATTTT.

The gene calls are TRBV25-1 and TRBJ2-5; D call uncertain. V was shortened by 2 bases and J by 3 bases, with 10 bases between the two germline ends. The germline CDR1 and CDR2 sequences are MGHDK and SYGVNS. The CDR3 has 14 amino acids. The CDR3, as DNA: TGTGCCAGCAGTGAACCCAACAGAGAAGAGACCCAGTACTTC. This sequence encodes CASSEPNREETQYF.

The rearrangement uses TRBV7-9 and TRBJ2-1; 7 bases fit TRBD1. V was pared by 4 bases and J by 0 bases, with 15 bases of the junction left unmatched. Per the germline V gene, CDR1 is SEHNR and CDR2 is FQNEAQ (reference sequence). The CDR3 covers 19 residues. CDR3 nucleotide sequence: TGTGCCAGCAGCTCCGCCGGGACAGTTCAATTGAACTCCTACAATGAGCAGTTCTTC. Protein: CASSSAGTVQLNSYNEQFF.

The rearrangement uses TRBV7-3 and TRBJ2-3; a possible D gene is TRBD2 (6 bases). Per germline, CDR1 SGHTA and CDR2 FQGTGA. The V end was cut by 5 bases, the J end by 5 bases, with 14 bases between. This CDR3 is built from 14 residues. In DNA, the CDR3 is TGTGCCAGCAGCCCTAGCGCCCAGCGAGATACGCAGTATTTT. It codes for CASSPSAQRDTQYF.

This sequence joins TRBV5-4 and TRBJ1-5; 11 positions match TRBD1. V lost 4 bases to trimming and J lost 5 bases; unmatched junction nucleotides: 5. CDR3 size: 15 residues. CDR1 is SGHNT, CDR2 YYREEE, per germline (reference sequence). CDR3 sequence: CASSLGTGGHQPQHF. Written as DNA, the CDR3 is TGTGCCAGCAGCCTCGGGACAGGGGGACATCAGCCCCAGCATTTT.

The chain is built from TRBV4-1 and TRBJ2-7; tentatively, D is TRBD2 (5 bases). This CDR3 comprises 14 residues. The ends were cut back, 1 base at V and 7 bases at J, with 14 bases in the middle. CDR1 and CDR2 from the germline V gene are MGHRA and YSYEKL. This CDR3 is CASSQGTFRGEQYF. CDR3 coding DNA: TGCGCCAGCAGCCAAGGGACTTTCCGAGGGGAGCAGTACTTC.

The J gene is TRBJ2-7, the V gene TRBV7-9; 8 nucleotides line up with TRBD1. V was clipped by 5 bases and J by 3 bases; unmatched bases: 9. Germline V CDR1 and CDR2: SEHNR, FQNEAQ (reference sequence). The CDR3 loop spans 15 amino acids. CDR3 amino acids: CASSQVGTGHYEQYF. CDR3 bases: TGTGCCAGCAGCCAAGTGGGGACAGGCCACTACGAGCAGTACTTC. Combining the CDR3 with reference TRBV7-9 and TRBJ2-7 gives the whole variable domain DTGVSQNPRHKITKRGQNVTFRCDPISEHNRLYWYRQTLGQGPEFLTYFQNEAQLEKSRLLSDRFSAERPKGSFSTLEIQRTEQGDSAMYLCASSQVGTGHYEQYFGPGTRLTVT.

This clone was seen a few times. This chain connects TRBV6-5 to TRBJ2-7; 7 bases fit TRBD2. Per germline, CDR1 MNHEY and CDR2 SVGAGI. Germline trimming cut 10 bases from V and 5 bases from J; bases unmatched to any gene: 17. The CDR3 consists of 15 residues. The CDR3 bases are TGTGCCATAGCCCCAGGTAGCGGGCCGATCCACGAGCAGTACTTC. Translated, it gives CAIAPGSGPIHEQYF.

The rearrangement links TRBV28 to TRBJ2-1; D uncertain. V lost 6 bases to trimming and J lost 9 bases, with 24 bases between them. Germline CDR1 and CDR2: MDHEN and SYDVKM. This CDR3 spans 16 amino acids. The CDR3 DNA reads TGTGCCAGCAGCACCCCATTGAACAACCCATTTGGTGAGCAGTTCTTC. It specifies CASSTPLNNPFGEQFF.

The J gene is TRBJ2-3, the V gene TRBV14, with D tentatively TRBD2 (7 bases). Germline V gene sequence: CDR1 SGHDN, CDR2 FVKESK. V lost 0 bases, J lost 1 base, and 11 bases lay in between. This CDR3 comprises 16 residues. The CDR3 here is CASSQDAGAGTDTQYF. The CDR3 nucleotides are TGTGCCAGCAGCCAAGATGCGGGGGCCGGCACAGATACGCAGTATTTT.

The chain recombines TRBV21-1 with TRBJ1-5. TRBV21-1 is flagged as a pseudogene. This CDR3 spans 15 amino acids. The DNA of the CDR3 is TGTGCCAGCAGCAAAGTGCGTTATGACAATCAGCCCCAGCATTTT. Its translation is CASSKVRYDNQPQHF.

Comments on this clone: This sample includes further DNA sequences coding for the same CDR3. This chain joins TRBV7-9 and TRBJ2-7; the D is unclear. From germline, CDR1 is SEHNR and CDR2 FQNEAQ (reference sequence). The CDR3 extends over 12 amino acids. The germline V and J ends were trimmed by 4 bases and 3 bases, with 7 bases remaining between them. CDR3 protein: CASSSTGYEQYF. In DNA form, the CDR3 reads TGTGCCAGCAGCTCTACCGGCTACGAGCAGTACTTC.

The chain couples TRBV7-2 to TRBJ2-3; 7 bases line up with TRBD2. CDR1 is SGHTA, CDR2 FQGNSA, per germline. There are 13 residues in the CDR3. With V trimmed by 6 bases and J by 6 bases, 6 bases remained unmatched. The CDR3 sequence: CASRRGSKDTQYF. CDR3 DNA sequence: TGTGCCAGCAGACGCGGGAGTAAGGATACGCAGTATTTT.

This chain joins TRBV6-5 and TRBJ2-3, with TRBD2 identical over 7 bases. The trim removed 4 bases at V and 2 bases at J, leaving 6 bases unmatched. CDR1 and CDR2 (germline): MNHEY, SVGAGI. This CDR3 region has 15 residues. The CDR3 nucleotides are TGTGCCAGCAGTTCGGGGGGAACCCTCACAGATACGCAGTATTTT. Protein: CASSSGGTLTDTQYF.

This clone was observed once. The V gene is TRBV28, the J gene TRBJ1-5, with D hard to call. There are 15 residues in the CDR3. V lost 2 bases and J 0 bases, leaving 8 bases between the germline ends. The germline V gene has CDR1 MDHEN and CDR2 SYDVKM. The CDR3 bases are TGTGCCAGCAGTTTAGGGCCAAATAGCAATCAGCCCCAGCATTTT. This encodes CASSLGPNSNQPQHF.

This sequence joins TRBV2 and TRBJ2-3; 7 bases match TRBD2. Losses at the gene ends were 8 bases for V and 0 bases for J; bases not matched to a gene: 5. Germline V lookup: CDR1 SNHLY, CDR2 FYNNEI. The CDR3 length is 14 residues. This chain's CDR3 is CASLEAGSTDTQYF. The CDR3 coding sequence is TGTGCCAGCCTAGAAGCGGGGAGCACAGATACGCAGTATTTT. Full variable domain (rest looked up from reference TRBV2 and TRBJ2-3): EPEVTQTPSHQVTQMGQEVILRCVPISNHLYFYWYRQILGQKVEFLVSFYNNEISEKSEIFDDQFSVERPDGSNFTLKIRSTKLEDSAMYFCASLEAGSTDTQYFGPGTRLTVL.

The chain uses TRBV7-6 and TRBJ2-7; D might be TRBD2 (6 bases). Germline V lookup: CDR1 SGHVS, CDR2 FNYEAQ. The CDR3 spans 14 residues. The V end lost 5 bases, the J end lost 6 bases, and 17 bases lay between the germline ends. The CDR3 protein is CASSPRAAGTEQYF. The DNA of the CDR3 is TGTGCCAGCAGCCCCAGGGCGGCGGGGACCGAGCAGTACTTC.

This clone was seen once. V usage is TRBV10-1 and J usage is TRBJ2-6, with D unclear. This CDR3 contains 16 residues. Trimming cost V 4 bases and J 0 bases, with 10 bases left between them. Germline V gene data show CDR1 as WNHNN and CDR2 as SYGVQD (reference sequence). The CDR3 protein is CASSARLRSGANVLTF. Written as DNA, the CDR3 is TGCGCCAGCAGTGCGAGACTGCGCTCTGGGGCCAACGTCCTGACTTTC.

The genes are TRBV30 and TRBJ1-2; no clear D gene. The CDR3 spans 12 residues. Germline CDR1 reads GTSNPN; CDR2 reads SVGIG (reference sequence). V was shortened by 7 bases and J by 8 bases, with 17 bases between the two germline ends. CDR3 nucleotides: TGTGCCTCTTCGGCCGGAACGGAGGGCTACACCTTC. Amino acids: CASSAGTEGYTF. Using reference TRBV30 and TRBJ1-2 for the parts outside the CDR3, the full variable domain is SQTIHQWPATLVQPVGSPLSLECTVEGTSNPNLYWYRQAAGRGLQLLFYSVGIGQISSEVPQNLSASRPQDRQFILSSKKLLLSDSGFYLCASSAGTEGYTFGSGTRLTVV.

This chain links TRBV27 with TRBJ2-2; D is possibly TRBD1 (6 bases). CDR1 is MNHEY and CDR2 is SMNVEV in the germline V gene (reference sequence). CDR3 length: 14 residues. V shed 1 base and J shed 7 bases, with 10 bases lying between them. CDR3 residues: CASSLLQGIGELFF. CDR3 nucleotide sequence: TGTGCCAGCAGTTTATTGCAGGGGATCGGGGAGCTGTTTTTT.

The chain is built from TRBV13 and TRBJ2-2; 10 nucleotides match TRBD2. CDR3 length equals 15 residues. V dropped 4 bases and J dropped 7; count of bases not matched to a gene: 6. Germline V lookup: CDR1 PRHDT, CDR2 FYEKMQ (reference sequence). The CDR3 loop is CASSSAGTSVGELFF. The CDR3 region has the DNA TGTGCCAGCAGCTCAGCCGGGACTAGCGTCGGGGAGCTGTTTTTT. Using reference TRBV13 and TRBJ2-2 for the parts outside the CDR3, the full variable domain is AAGVIQSPRHLIKEKRETATLKCYPIPRHDTVYWYQQGPGQDPQFLISFYEKMQSDKGSIPDRFSAQQFSDYHSELNMSSLELGDSALYFCASSSAGTSVGELFFGEGSRLTVL.

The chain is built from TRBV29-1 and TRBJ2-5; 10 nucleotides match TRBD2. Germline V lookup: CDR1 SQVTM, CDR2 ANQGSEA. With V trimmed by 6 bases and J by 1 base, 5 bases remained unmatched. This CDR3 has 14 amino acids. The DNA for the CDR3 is TGCAGCGTCGTAGCGGGGGGTTTCCAAGAGACCCAGTACTTC. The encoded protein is CSVVAGGFQETQYF.

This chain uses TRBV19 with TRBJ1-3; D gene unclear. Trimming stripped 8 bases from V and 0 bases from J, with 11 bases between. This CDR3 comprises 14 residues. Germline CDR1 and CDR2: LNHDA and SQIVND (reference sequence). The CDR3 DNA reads TGTGCCAGTTCCCAACACCGCTCTGGAAACACCATATATTTT. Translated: CASSQHRSGNTIYF.

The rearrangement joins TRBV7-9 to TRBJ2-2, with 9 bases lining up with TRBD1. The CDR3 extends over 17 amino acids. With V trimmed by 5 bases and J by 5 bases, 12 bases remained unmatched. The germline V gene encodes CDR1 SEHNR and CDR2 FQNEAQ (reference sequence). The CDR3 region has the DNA TGTGCCAGCAGCCGGGGGCCCCGGACAGGGGAAACCGGGGAGCTGTTTTTT. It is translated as CASSRGPRTGETGELFF.

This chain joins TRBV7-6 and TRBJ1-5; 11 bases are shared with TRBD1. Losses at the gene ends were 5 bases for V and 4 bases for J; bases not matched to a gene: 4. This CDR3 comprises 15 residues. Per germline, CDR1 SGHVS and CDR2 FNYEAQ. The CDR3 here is CASSPGTGGNQPQHF. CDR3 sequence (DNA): TGTGCCAGCAGCCCAGGGACAGGGGGAAATCAGCCCCAGCATTTT.